This T cell receptor beta chain was retrieved from a study of regulatory T cells in long-lasting Graves disease. Points from the study as a whole: Fewer public clonotypes were shared by new patients (just under 1,000) than by persistent patients (about 2,500). Sample size was small, which may have lowered accuracy.

Germline lookup yields CDR1 SGHDT and CDR2 YYEEEE. CDR3 length: 15 amino acids. V shed 3 bases and J shed 3 bases, with 16 bases lying between them. Specified time point: newly diagnosed GD, antithyroid drugs for less than 3 months. Preparation of the TCR library used RNA extracted from PBMCs. On this clonotype: The antigen is unknown.

Arm-PCR with iRepertoire HTBI primers amplified the CDR3 regions for these TCR beta libraries. TCRdb re-analysed the multiplex PCR reads in MiXCR, keeping a single row per CDR3 protein. This sample has some 230,000 distinct CDR3 sequences, with around 19% found just once. Sequences were derived from peripheral blood mononuclear cells (PBMCs), sampled at new diagnosis, from a patient treated with antithyroid drugs. The source is a female donor with Graves disease. The genes are TRBV5-6 and TRBJ2-7; a possible D gene is TRBD1 (5 bases). CDR3 sequence reads: CASSWMGQGNYEQYF. For the CDR3, the DNA is TGTGCCAGCAGCTGGATGGGGCAGGGAAACTACGAGCAGTACTTC.